These 23 T cell receptor beta chains originate from one sample sequenced in a study of T cells in Graves' hyperthyroidism and ophthalmopathy. RNA transcripts gave rise to amplified TCR beta CDR3 regions. First-round RT-PCR targeting the TCR CDR3 was performed with the HTBI primer set. TCRdb redid the calling of the multiplex PCR reads with MiXCR, one entry per CDR3 protein. The sample contains some 770,000 distinct CDR3 sequences, roughly 15% of which appear only once. The specimen was blood. The source of these receptors is a young man with Graves' hyperthyroidism.

Points on this clonotype: Being one base from a much bigger clone, this may be a read error. The rearrangement links TRBV5-1 to TRBJ2-1, with D uncertain. CDR1 is SGHRS, CDR2 YFSETQ, per germline. There are 16 residues in the CDR3. For the CDR3, the DNA is TGCGCCAGCAGCTTGTCTCAGGTCAGCTCCTACAATGAGCTGTTCTTC. Amino acids: CASSLSQVSSYNELFF.

This clonotype was observed at least ten times. The chain combines TRBV29-1 with TRBJ2-7; 9 nucleotides align to TRBD2. V lost 4 bases, J lost 3 bases, and 7 bases stayed unmatched. Per germline, CDR1 SQVTM and CDR2 ANQGSEA. The CDR3 length is 14 residues. For the CDR3, the DNA is TGCAGCGTTGTCTTCTCAGCGGGAGGCTACGAGCAGTACTTC. Translation: CSVVFSAGGYEQYF.

J is TRBJ2-2 and V is TRBV11-1; 7 bases match TRBD1. Germline CDR1 is SGHAT and CDR2 is FQDESV (reference sequence). This CDR3 region has 13 residues. The junction had 4 bases not matched to a gene; V was cut back by 5 bases and J by 7 bases. The CDR3 spells CASSVTGVGELFF. The CDR3 nucleotides are TGTGCCAGCAGCGTCACAGGGGTCGGGGAGCTGTTTTTT.

This clonotype was seen repeatedly, ten times or more. The V call is TRBV28, the J call TRBJ1-3; D unresolved. Germline CDR1 reads MDHEN; CDR2 reads SYDVKM. Deletions cut 7 bases from V and 2 bases from J, with 15 bases between. The CDR3 length is 15 residues. The CDR3 loop is CASIPSGVAGNTIYF. CDR3 in DNA: TGTGCCAGCATCCCATCCGGGGTTGCTGGAAACACCATATATTTT.

The chain couples TRBV29-1 to TRBJ2-3; weak D call: TRBD1 (8 bases). Germline CDR1 SQVTM, CDR2 ANQGSEA. There are 12 residues in the CDR3. The V end lost 6 bases, the J end lost 4 bases, and 11 bases lay between the germline ends. CDR3 loop: CSVQGGPDTQYF. The CDR3 nucleotides read TGCAGCGTACAGGGGGGGCCAGATACGCAGTATTTT.

A few counts support this clonotype. V gene TRBV3-1 combines with J gene TRBJ2-6; 7 nucleotides align to TRBD1. The CDR3 runs to 17 residues. After removal of 10 bases from V and 0 bases from J, the junction contained 12 bases not matched to a gene. In germline, CDR1 is LGHDT, CDR2 YNNKEL (reference sequence). The CDR3: CATSARGLSSGANVLTF. The CDR3 DNA is TGTGCCACCTCGGCAAGGGGGCTCAGCTCTGGGGCCAACGTCCTGACTTTC.

This clonotype was recorded many times. For the CDR3, the DNA is TGTGCCAGCAGGGGACAGGGTGCAGATACGCAGTATTTT. This gives the protein CASRGQGADTQYF. The genes are TRBV27 and TRBJ2-3; TRBD1 matches 9 bases. The ends lost 6 bases at V and 4 bases at J; junction bases unmatched: 2. The germline V gene encodes CDR1 MNHEY and CDR2 SMNVEV (reference sequence). The CDR3 is 13 residues long.

This clonotype was detected ten times or more. The rearrangement joins TRBV7-3 to TRBJ2-1; TRBD2 matches at 11 bases. Germline V CDR1 and CDR2: SGHTA, FQGTGA. Trimming cost V 5 bases and J 9 bases; bases outside gene matches: 9. The CDR3 extends over 15 amino acids. CDR3 DNA: TGTGCCAGCAGCCCATTAGCGGGAGGGCCTATTGAGCAGTTCTTC. Its translation is CASSPLAGGPIEQFF.

The chain joins TRBV11-2 to TRBJ2-7, with 9 bases that match TRBD1. Germline-derived CDR1 and CDR2 are SGHAT and FQNNGV. The CDR3 is 14 amino acids. Trimming removed 5 bases from V and 6 bases from J; junction bases left unmatched: 8. DNA of the CDR3: TGTGCCAGCAGCCGCCGGGACAGGGACCCCGAGCAGTACTTC. Its translation is CASSRRDRDPEQYF.

At least ten counts were recorded for this clonotype. The CDR3 reads CASSFVRGYGYTF. DNA of the CDR3: TGTGCCAGCAGTTTTGTGCGAGGCTATGGCTACACCTTC. The chain recombines TRBV28 with TRBJ1-2; D is unresolved. There are 13 residues in the CDR3. The germline V gene has CDR1 MDHEN and CDR2 SYDVKM. Trimming removed 3 bases at V and 4 bases at J, with 9 bases between.

The chain uses TRBV7-8 and TRBJ1-1; D gene uncertain. V was pared by 1 base and J by 6 bases, with 9 bases between. The CDR3 contains 13 residues. In germline, CDR1 is SGHVS, CDR2 FQNEAQ. This chain's CDR3 is CASSLELGSEAFF. For the CDR3, the DNA is TGTGCCAGCAGCTTAGAGCTAGGTTCTGAAGCTTTCTTT.

This clonotype has ten or more counts. The rearrangement uses TRBV3-1 and TRBJ2-1, with 7 bases identical to TRBD1. The V gene end was trimmed by 1 base and the J gene end by 9 bases; junction bases not matched to a gene: 3. The length of the CDR3 is 13 residues. Germline assignment: CDR1 LGHDT and CDR2 YNNKEL (reference sequence). CDR3 sequence (DNA): TGTGCCAGCAGCCAAGGCTACAGGGGTGAGCAGTTCTTC. This gives the protein CASSQGYRGEQFF.

This clonotype was counted ten times or more. The rearrangement joins TRBV7-6 to TRBJ2-5, with D tentatively TRBD2 (7 bases). Germline CDR1 reads SGHVS; CDR2 reads FNYEAQ. The CDR3 is 16 residues long. Trimming removed 6 bases from V and 0 bases from J, with 17 bases in between. CDR3 coding DNA: TGTGCCAGCAGGGGAGGGGGGACTGAGAACCAAGAGACCCAGTACTTC. It specifies CASRGGGTENQETQYF.

This clonotype was found many times. This chain joins TRBV27 and TRBJ2-3; 8 bases are a match to TRBD2. Germline CDR1 reads MNHEY; CDR2 reads SMNVEV (reference sequence). Germline trimming cut 2 bases from V and 4 bases from J; bases unmatched to any gene: 5. The CDR3 totals 15 residues. CDR3 bases: TGTGCCAGCAGTTTAGACGGGAGGGCCGCAGATACGCAGTATTTT. It encodes CASSLDGRAADTQYF.

The J gene is TRBJ2-4, the V gene TRBV10-2; possible D gene TRBD2, 5 bases. Germline lookup yields CDR1 WSHSY and CDR2 SAAADI. The CDR3 is 16 amino acids. V was cut by 7 bases and J by 0 bases, with 16 bases left in between. CDR3 sequence reads: CASTFREGLAKNIQYF. The CDR3 DNA is TGCGCCAGCACCTTTCGAGAGGGTTTAGCCAAAAACATTCAGTACTTC.

The chain joins TRBV9 to TRBJ1-3; perhaps TRBD1 as D (6 bases). There are 16 residues in the CDR3. Germline assignment: CDR1 SGDLS and CDR2 YYNGEE. Trimming left V 3 bases short and J 0 bases short, with 13 bases between. The CDR3 DNA reads TGTGCCAGCAGCGCCCGAGGGGGAAGCTCTGGAAACACCATATATTTT. It specifies CASSARGGSSGNTIYF.

The table lists this clonotype with many counts. This chain links TRBV2 with TRBJ1-1; the D gene is possibly TRBD1 (6 bases). The CDR3 loop spans 16 amino acids. V was cut by 0 bases and J by 1 base, with 12 bases left in between. CDR1 is SNHLY and CDR2 is FYNNEI in the germline V gene. CDR3 region: CASSEAPGTPNTEAFF. CDR3 DNA sequence: TGTGCCAGCAGTGAAGCCCCCGGGACACCGAACACTGAAGCTTTCTTT. The full variable domain, its missing parts supplied by reference TRBV2 and TRBJ1-1, is EPEVTQTPSHQVTQMGQEVILRCVPISNHLYFYWYRQILGQKVEFLVSFYNNEISEKSEIFDDQFSVERPDGSNFTLKIRSTKLEDSAMYFCASSEAPGTPNTEAFFGQGTRLTVV.

This clonotype was recorded only once. This chain connects TRBV19 to TRBJ1-1; 9 nucleotides match TRBD1. The V gene's germline CDR1 is LNHDA and CDR2 SQIVND (reference sequence). V lost 11 bases to trimming and J lost 0 bases; unmatched junction nucleotides: 13. The CDR3 runs to 16 residues. The chain's CDR3 is CACGTGPRRMNTEAFF. The CDR3 bases are TGTGCCTGTGGGACAGGGCCTCGGAGAATGAACACTGAAGCTTTCTTT.

This clonotype was observed many times. This chain uses TRBV7-2 with TRBJ2-3; unclear D gene. Germline V gives CDR1 SGHTA, CDR2 FQGNSA. V lost 5 bases and J 4 bases, leaving 10 bases between the germline ends. The CDR3 runs to 13 residues. The CDR3 loop is CASSPPASDTQYF. The CDR3 DNA follows: TGTGCCAGCAGCCCACCGGCATCAGATACGCAGTATTTT.

This clonotype was found a few times. V usage is TRBV3-1 and J usage is TRBJ1-5, with 9 bases that match TRBD1. The CDR3 covers 16 residues. Germline CDR1 LGHDT, CDR2 YNNKEL (reference sequence). J was trimmed by 9 bases and V by 4 bases; bases with no gene match: 13. CDR3 loop: CASSPTRGQGRPPQHF. DNA of the CDR3: TGTGCCAGCAGCCCTACAAGGGGACAGGGACGTCCGCCCCAGCATTTT.

V usage is TRBV29-1 and J usage is TRBJ2-5, with 7 bases matching TRBD1. The CDR3 consists of 15 residues. Trimming took 5 bases from V and 2 from J; bases not matched to a gene: 11. Germline CDR1 and CDR2: SQVTM and ANQGSEA. The CDR3 reads CSVCGGQEWQETQYF. The DNA of the CDR3 is TGCAGCGTTTGCGGAGGACAGGAATGGCAAGAGACCCAGTACTTC.

This clonotype was picked up a small number of times. V usage is TRBV6-1 and J usage is TRBJ2-7; 9 positions agree with TRBD1. Unmatched junction bases numbered 11, after V lost 10 bases and J lost 7 bases. The length of the CDR3 is 13 residues. Per germline, CDR1 MNHNS and CDR2 SASEGT. The DNA of the CDR3 is TGTGCCACCGGGGACAGGGTAACGGGTGAGCAGTACTTC. The encoded protein is CATGDRVTGEQYF.

The CDR3 sequence: CASSLVRRAVDTQYF. In DNA form, the CDR3 reads TGTGCCAGCAGCTTAGTCCGGAGGGCCGTAGATACGCAGTATTTT. The chain has TRBV7-9 and TRBJ2-3; a weak D match, TRBD2 (6 bases). Germline V gene lookup returns CDR1 SEHNR and CDR2 FQNEAQ (reference sequence). The CDR3 spans 15 residues. With 1 base removed from V and 5 bases from J, the gap between germline ends came to 13 bases.